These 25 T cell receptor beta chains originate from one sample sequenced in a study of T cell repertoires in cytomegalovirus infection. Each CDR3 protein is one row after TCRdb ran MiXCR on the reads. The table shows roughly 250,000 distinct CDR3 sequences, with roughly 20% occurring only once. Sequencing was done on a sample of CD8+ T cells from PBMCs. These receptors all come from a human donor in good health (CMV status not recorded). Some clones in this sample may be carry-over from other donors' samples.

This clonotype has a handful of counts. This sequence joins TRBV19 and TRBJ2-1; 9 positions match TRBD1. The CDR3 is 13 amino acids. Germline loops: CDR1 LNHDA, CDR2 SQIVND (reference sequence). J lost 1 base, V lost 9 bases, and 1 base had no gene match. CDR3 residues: CASGQGSYNEQFF. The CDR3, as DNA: TGTGCCAGCGGACAGGGGTCCTACAATGAGCAGTTCTTC.

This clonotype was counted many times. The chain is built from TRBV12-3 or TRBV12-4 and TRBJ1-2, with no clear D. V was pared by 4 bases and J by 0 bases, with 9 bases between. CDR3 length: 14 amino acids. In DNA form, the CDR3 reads TGTGCCAGCAGTTCATGGGTAGCTAACTATGGCTACACCTTC. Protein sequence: CASSSWVANYGYTF.

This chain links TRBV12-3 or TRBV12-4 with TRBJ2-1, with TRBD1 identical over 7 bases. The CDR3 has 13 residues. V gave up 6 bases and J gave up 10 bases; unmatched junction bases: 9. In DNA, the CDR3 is TGTGCCAGCAGCCCTAGACAGGGAAGGGAGCAGTTCTTC. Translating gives CASSPRQGREQFF.

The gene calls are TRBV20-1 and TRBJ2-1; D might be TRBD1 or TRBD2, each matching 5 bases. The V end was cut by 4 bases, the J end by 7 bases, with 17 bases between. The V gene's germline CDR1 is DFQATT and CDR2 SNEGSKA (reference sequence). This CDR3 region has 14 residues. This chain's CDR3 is CSANRDPLGNEQFF. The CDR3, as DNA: TGCAGTGCTAACCGGGACCCCTTGGGTAATGAGCAGTTCTTC.

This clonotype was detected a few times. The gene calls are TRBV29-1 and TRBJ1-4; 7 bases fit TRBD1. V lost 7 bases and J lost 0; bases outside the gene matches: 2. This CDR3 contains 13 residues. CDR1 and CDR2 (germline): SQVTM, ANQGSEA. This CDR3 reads CSAGQATNEKLFF. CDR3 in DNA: TGCAGCGCAGGACAGGCAACTAATGAAAAACTGTTTTTT.

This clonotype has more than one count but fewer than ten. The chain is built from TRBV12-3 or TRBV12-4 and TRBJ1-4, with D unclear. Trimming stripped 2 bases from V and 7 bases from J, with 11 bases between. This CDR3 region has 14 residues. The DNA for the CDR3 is TGTGCCAGCAGTTTACGTGCCAGAGCTGAAAAACTGTTTTTT. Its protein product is CASSLRARAEKLFF.

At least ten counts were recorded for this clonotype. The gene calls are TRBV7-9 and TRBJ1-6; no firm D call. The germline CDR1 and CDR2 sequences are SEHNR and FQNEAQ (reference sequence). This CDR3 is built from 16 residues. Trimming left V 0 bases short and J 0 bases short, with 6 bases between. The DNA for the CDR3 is TGTGCCAGCAGCTTAGCCGCGACCTCCTATAATTCACCCCTCCACTTT. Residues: CASSLAATSYNSPLHF.

CDR3 residues: CAILTGTGHNEQFF. In DNA form, the CDR3 reads TGTGCCATCCTAACCGGGACAGGGCACAATGAGCAGTTCTTC. The chain joins TRBV2 to TRBJ2-1; TRBD1 aligns across 9 bases. V lost 10 bases to trimming and J lost 5 bases; unmatched junction nucleotides: 9. Germline V gene sequence: CDR1 SNHLY, CDR2 FYNNEI. The CDR3 extends over 14 amino acids.

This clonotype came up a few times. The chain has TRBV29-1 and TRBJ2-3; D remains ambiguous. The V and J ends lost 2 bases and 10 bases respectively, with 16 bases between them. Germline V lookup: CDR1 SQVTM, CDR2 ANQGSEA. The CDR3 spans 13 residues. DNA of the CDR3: TGCAGCGTTGAACGGCCGTTGGTTGAGGCGCAGTATTTT. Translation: CSVERPLVEAQYF.

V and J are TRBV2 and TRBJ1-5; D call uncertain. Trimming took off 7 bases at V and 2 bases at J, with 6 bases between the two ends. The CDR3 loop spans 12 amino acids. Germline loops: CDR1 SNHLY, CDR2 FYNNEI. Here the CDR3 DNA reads TGTGCCAGCAATATAGGCAATCAGCCCCAGCATTTT. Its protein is CASNIGNQPQHF.

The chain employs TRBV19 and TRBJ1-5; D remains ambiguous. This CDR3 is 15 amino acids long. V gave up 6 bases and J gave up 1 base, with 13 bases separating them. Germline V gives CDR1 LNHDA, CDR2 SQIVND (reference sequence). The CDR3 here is CASSFSPVSNQPQHF. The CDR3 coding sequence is TGTGCCAGTAGCTTCTCGCCCGTCAGCAATCAGCCCCAGCATTTT.

CDR3 bases: TGCAGTGCTAGAGTATCGGGGGGGGACGAAAAACTGTTTTTT. Translated: CSARVSGGDEKLFF. The chain is built from TRBV20-1 and TRBJ1-4; D may be TRBD1 (5 bases). Germline V gene lookup returns CDR1 DFQATT and CDR2 SNEGSKA (reference sequence). This CDR3 spans 14 amino acids. V shed 1 base and J shed 8 bases, with 14 bases lying between them.

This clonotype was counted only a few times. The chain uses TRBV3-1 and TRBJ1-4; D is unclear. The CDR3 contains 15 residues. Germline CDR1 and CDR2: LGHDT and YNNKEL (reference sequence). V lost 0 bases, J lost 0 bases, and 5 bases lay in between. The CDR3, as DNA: TGTGCCAGCAGCCAAGATGTTGCAACTAATGAAAAACTGTTTTTT. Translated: CASSQDVATNEKLFF.

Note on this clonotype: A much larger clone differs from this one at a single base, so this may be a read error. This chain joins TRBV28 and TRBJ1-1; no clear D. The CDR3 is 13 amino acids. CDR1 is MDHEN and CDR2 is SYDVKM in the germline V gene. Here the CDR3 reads CANSFSLNTEAFF. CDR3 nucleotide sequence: TGTGCCAACAGTTTTTCCCTGAACACTGAAGCTTTCTTT.

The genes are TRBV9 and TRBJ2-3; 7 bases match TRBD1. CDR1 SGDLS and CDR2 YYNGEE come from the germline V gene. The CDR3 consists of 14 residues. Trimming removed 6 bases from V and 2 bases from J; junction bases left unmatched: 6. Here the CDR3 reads CASTTGQDTDTQYF. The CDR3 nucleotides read TGTGCCAGCACCACCGGACAGGACACAGATACGCAGTATTTT.

As DNA, the CDR3 is TGTGCCAGCAGTTGGGGACTAGCGGACAATGAGCAGTTCTTC. It translates to CASSWGLADNEQFF. The J gene is TRBJ2-1, the V gene TRBV27, with 11 bases identical to TRBD2. The V gene's germline CDR1 is MNHEY and CDR2 SMNVEV (reference sequence). J gave up 5 bases and V 4 bases, and 1 base lay outside the gene matches. The CDR3 length is 14 residues.

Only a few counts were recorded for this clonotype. CDR3: CSAITGEIYGYTF. The CDR3 nucleotides read TGCAGCGCGATTACAGGGGAGATCTATGGCTACACCTTC. V is TRBV29-1 and J is TRBJ1-2; 7 positions match TRBD1. The CDR3 runs to 13 residues. CDR1 and CDR2 (germline): SQVTM, ANQGSEA. V was pared by 7 bases and J by 4 bases, with 9 bases of the junction left unmatched.

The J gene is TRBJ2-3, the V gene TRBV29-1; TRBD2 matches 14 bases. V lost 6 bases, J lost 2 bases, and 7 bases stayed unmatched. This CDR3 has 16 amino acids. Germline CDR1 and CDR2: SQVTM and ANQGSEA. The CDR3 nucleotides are TGCAGCGTCGCCGGGACTAGCGGGGGATCCACAGATACGCAGTATTTT. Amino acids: CSVAGTSGGSTDTQYF.

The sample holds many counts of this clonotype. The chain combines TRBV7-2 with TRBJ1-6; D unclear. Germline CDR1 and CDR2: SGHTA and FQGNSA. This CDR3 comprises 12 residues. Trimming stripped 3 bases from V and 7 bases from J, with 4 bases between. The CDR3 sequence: CASSFGNSPLHF. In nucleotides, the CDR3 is TGTGCCAGCAGCTTCGGGAATTCACCCCTCCACTTT.

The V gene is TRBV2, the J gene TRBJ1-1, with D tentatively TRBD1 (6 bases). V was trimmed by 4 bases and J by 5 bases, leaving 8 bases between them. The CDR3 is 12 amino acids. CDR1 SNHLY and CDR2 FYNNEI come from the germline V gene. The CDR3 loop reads CASSGTGTEAFF. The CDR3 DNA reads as TGTGCCAGCAGTGGTACAGGGACTGAAGCTTTCTTT.

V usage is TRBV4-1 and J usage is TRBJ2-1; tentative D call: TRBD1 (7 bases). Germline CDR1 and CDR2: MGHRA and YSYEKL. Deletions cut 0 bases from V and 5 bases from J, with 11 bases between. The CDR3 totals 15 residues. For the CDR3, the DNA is TGCGCCAGCAGCCAAGAAGGGGGCGGGAACAATGAGCAGTTCTTC. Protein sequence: CASSQEGGGNNEQFF.

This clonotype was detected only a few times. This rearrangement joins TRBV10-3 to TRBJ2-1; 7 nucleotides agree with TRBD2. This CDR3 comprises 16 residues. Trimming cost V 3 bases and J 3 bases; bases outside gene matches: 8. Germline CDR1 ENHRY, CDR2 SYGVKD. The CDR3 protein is CAISEPSLADYNEQFF. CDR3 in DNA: TGTGCCATCAGTGAACCGTCGCTAGCGGACTACAATGAGCAGTTCTTC.

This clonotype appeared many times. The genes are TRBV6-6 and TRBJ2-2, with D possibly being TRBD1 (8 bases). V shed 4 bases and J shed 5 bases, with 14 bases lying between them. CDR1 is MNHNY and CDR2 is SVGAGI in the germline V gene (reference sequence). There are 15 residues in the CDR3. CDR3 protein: CASSSDRGGTGELFF. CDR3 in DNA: TGTGCCAGCAGTTCCGACAGGGGAGGGACCGGGGAGCTGTTTTTT.

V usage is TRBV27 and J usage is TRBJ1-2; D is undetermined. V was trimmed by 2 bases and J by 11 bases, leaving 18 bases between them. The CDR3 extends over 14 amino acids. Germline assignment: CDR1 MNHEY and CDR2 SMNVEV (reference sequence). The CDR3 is CASSLVQASIEYTF. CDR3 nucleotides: TGTGCCAGCAGTTTAGTCCAGGCATCTATTGAGTACACCTTC.

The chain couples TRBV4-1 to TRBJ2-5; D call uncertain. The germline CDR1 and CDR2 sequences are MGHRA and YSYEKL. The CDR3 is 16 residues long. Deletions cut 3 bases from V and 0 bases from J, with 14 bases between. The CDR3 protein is CASSHDPIEYQETQYF. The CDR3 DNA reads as TGCGCCAGCAGCCATGACCCTATAGAGTACCAAGAGACCCAGTACTTC.